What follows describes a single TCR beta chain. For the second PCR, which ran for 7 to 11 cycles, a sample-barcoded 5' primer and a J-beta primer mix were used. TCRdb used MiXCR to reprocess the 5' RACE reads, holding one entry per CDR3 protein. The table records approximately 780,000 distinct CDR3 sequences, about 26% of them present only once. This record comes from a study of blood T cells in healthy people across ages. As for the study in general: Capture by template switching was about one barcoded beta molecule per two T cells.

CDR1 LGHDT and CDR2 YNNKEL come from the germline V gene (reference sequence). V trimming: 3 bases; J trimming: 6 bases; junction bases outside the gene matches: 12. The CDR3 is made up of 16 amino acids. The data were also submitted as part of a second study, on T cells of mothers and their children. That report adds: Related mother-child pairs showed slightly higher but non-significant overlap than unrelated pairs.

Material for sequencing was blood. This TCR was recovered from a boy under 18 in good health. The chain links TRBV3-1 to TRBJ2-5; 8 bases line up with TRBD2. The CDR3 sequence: CASSQAAGGLGKTQYF. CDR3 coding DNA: TGTGCCAGCAGCCAGGCTGCGGGGGGCCTGGGGAAGACCCAGTACTTC.